This T cell receptor (beta chain) comes out of a study of blood T cell repertoires in COVID-19. Produced via immunoSEQ multiplex PCR; TCRdb's table is partial and in-frame only. The sample holds about 210,000 clones, about four fifths seen once. Trimming pared 8 bases from V and 3 bases from J, leaving 20 bases between. Germline values: CDR1 SGHTA, CDR2 FQGNSA. This CDR3 has 17 residues. The chain links TRBV7-2 to TRBJ1-6, with D hard to call. Input material: peripheral blood. The clonotype comes from a woman in her forties with active or convalescent COVID-19. The CDR3 sequence: CASRPVGYNFYNSPLHF. CDR3 nucleotide sequence: TGTGCCAGCCGTCCGGTGGGCTATAATTTCTATAATTCACCCCTCCACTTT.